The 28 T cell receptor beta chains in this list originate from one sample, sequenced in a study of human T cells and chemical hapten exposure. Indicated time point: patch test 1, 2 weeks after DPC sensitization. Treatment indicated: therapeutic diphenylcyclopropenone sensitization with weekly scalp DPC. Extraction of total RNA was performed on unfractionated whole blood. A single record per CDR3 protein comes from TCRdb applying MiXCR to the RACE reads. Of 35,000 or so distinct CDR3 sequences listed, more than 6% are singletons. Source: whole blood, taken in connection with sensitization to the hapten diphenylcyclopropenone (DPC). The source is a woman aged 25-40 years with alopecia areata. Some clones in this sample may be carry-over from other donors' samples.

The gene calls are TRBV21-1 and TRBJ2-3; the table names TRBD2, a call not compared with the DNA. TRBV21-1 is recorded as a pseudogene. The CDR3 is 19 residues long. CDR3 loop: CASYPPGLAGPTSTDTQYF. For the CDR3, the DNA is TGTGCCAGCTATCCTCCGGGACTAGCGGGCCCCACTAGCACAGATACGCAGTATTTT.

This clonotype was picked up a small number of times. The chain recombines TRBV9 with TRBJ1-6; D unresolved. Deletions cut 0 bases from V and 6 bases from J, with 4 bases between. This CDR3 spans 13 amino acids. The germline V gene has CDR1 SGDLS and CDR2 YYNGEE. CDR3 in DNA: TGTGCCAGCAGCGTAGCCTCTAATTCACCCCTCCACTTT. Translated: CASSVASNSPLHF.

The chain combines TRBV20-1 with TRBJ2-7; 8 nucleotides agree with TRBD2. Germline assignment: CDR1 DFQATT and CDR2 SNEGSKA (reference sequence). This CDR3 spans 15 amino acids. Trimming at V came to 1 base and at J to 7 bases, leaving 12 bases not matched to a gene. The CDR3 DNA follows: TGCAGTGCTAGAGCTGCCGGCGGGGGGCCCTGGGAGCAGTACTTC. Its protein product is CSARAAGGGPWEQYF.

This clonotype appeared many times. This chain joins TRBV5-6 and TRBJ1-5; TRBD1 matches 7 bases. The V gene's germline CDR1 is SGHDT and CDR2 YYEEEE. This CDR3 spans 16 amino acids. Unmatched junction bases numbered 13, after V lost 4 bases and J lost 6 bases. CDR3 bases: TGTGCCAGCAGCAGCCCCGGAGGTAGGGGGCTTCAGCCCCAGCATTTT. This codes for CASSSPGGRGLQPQHF.

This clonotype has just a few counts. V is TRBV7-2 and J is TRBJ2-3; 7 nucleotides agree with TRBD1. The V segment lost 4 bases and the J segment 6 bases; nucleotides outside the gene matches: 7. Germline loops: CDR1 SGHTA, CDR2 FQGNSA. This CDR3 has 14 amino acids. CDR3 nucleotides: TGTGCCAGCAGCTCTCTAGGACAGGCGGATACGCAGTATTTT. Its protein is CASSSLGQADTQYF.

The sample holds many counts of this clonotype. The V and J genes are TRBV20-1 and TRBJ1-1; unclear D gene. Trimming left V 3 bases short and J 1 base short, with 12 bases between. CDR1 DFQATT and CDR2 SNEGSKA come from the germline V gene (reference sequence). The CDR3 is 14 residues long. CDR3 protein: CSARATLPNTEAFF. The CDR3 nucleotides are TGCAGTGCTAGGGCAACACTACCGAACACTGAAGCTTTCTTT.

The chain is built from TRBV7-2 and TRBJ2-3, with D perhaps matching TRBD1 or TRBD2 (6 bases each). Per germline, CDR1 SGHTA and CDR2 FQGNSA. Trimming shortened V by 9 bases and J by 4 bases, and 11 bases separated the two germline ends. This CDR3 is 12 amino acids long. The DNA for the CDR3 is TGTGCCAGTCTTGGGGGGCCAGATACGCAGTATTTT. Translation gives CASLGGPDTQYF.

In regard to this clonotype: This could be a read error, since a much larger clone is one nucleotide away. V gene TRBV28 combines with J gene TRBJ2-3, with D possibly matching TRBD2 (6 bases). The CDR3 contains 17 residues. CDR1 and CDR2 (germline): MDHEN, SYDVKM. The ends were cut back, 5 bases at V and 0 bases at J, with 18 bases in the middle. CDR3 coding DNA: TGTGCCAGCAGTGCGGAGGGGATTAAGACTAGCACAGATACGCAGTATTTT. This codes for CASSAEGIKTSTDTQYF.

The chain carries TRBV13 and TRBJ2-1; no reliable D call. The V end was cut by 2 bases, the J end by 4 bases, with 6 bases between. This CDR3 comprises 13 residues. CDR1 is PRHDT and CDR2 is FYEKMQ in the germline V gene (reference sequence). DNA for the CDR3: TGTGCCAGCAGCTTACTTGAGTACAATGAGCAGTTCTTC. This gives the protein CASSLLEYNEQFF.

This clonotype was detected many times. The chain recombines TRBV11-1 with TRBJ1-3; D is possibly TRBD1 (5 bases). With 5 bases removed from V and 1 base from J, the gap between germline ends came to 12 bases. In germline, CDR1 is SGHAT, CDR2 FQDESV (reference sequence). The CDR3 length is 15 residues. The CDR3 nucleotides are TGTGCCAGCAGCACCGACGGGGGATCTGGAAACACCATATATTTT. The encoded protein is CASSTDGGSGNTIYF. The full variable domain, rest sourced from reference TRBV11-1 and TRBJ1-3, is EAEVAQSPRYKITEKSQAVAFWCDPISGHATLYWYRQILGQGPELLVQFQDESVVDDSQLPKDRFSAERLKGVDSTLKIQPAELGDSAMYLCASSTDGGSGNTIYFGEGSWLTVV.

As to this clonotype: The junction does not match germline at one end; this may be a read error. CDR3 sequence (DNA): TGCGCCAGCAGCTTGGATGAGGGCTTCTATATTTCACCCCTCCACTTT. Protein sequence: CASSLDEGFYISPLHF. The chain recombines TRBV5-1 with TRBJ1-6; no definite D call. This CDR3 is 16 amino acids long. Germline-derived CDR1 and CDR2 are SGHRS and YFSETQ.

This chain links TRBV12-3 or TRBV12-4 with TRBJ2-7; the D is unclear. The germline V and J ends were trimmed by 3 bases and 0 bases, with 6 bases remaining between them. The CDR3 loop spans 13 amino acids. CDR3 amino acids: CASSFGSSYEQYF. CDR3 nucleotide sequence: TGTGCCAGCAGTTTTGGCAGCTCCTACGAGCAGTACTTC.

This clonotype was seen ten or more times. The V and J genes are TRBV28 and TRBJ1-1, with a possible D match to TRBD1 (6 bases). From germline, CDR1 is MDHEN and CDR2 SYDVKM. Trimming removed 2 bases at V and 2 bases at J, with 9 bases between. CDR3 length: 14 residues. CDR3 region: CASSLVRGNTEAFF. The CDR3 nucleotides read TGTGCCAGCAGTTTAGTCAGGGGCAACACTGAAGCTTTCTTT.

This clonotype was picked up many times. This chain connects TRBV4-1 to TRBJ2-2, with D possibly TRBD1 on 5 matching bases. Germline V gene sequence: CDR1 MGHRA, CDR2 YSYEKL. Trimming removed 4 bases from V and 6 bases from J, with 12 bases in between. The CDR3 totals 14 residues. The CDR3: CASSRSRDAGELFF. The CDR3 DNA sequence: TGCGCCAGCAGCCGTTCCAGGGATGCCGGGGAGCTGTTTTTT.

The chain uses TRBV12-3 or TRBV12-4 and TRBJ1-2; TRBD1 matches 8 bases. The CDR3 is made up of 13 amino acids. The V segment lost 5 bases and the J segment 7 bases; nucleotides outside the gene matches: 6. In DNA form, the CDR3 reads TGTGCCAGCAGTGATTCAGGGGGCCTTGGCTACACCTTC. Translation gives CASSDSGGLGYTF.

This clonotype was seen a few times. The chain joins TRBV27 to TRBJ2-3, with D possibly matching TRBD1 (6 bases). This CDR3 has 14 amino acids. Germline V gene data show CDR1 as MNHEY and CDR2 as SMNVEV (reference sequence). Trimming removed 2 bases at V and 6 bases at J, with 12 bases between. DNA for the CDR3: TGTGCCAGCAGTTTACTACAGGGTTTCGATACGCAGTATTTT. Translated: CASSLLQGFDTQYF.

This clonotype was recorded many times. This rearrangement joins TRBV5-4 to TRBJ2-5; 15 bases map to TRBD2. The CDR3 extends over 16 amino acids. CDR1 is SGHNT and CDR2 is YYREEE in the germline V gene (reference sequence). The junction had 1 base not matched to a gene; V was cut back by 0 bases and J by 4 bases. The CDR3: CASSLGGLAGGETQYF. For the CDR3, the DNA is TGTGCCAGCAGCTTGGGGGGACTAGCGGGGGGAGAGACCCAGTACTTC.

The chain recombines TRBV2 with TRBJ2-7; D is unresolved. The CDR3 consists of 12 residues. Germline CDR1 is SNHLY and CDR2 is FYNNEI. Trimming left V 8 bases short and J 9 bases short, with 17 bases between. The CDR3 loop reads CASLTSGPWQYF. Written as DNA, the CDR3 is TGTGCCAGCTTGACGTCAGGTCCCTGGCAGTACTTC.

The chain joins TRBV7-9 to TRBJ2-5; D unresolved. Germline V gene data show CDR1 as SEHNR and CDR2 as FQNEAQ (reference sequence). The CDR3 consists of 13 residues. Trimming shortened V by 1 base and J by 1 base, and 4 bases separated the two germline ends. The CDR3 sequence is CASSLDGQETQYF. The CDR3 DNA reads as TGTGCCAGCAGCTTAGACGGCCAAGAGACCCAGTACTTC.

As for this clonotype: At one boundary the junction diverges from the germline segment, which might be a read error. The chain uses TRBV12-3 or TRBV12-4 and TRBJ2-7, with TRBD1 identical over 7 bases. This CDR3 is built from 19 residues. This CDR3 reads CASSLALGQSPQKTYGQYF. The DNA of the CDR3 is TGTGCCAGCAGTTTAGCGTTGGGACAGTCACCCCAAAAAACCTACGGGCAGTACTTC.

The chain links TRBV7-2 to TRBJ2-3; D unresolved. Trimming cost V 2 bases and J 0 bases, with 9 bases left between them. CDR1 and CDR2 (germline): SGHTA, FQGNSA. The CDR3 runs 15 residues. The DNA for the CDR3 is TGTGCCAGCAGCTTACAGTCCTCTAGCACAGATACGCAGTATTTT. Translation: CASSLQSSSTDTQYF. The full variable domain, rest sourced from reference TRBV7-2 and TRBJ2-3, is GAGVSQSPSNKVTEKGKDVELRCDPISGHTALYWYRQSLGQGLEFLIYFQGNSAPDKSGLPSDRFSAERTGGSVSTLTIQRTQQEDSAVYLCASSLQSSSTDTQYFGPGTRLTVL.

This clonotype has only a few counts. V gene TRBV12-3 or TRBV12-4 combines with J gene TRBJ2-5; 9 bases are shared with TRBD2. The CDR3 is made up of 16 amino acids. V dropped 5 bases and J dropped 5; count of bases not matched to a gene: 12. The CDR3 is CASSPLSRGGLETQYF. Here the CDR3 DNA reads TGTGCCAGCAGTCCTCTCTCGCGGGGGGGCCTTGAGACCCAGTACTTC.

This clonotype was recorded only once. CDR3 nucleotide sequence: TGTGCCAGCAGTGAGGGACTCCAGGGGCAAGATACGCAGTATTTT. It codes for CASSEGLQGQDTQYF. The V gene is TRBV2, the J gene TRBJ2-3; D is possibly TRBD1 or TRBD2 (6 bases each). The germline V gene has CDR1 SNHLY and CDR2 FYNNEI. The CDR3 runs to 15 residues. The V end lost 3 bases, the J end lost 5 bases, and 15 bases lay between the germline ends.

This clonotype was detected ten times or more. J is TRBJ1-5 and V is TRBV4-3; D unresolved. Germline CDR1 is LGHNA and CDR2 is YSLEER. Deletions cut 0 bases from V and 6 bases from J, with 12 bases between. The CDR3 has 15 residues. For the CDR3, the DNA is TGCGCCAGCAGCCAAGATCGTCTGGCAGGTCAGCCCCAGCATTTT. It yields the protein CASSQDRLAGQPQHF.

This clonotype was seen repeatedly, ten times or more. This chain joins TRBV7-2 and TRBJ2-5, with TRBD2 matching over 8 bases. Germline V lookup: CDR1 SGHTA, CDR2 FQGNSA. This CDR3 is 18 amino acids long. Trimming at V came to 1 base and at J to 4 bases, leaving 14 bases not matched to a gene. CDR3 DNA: TGTGCCAGCAGCTTAGGTTCAGTGAGCGGGGGATTGGGAGAGACCCAGTACTTC. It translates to CASSLGSVSGGLGETQYF.

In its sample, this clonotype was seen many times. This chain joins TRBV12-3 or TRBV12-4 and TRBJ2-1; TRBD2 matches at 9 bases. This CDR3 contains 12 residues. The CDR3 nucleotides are TGTGCAGCTAGCGGGGAGGGCAGTGAGCAGTTCTTC. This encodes CAASGEGSEQFF.

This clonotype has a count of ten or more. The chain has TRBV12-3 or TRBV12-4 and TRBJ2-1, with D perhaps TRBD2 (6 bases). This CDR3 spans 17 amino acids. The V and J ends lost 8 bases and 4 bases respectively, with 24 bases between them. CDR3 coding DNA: TGTGCCAGCTTAACGACATTCGTGTCGGGGGATTACAATGAGCAGTTCTTC. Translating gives CASLTTFVSGDYNEQFF.

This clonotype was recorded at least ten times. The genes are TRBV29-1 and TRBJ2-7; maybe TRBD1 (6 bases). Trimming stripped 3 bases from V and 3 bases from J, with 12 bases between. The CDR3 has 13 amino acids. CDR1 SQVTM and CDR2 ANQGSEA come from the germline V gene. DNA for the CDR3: TGCAGCGTTGAGAATACGACAGGCTACGAGCAGTACTTC. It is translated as CSVENTTGYEQYF.